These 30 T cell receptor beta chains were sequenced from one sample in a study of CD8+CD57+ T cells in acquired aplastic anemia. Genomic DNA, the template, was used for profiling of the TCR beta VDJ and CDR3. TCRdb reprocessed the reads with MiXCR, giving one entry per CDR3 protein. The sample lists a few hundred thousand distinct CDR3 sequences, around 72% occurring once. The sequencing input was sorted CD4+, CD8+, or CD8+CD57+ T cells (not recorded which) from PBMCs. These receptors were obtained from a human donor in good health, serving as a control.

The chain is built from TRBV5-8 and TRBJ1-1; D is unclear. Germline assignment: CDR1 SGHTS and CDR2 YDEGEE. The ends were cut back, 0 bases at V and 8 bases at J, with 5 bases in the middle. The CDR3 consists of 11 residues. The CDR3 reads CASSLVREAFF. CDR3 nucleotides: TGTGCCAGCAGCTTGGTGAGGGAAGCTTTCTTT.

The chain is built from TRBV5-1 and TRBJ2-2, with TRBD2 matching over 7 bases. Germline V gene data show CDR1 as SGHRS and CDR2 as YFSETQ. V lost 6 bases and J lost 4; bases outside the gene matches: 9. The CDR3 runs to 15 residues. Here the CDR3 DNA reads TGCGCCAGCACCGAAGTCGGGGGGAGCACCGGGGAGCTGTTTTTT. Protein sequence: CASTEVGGSTGELFF.

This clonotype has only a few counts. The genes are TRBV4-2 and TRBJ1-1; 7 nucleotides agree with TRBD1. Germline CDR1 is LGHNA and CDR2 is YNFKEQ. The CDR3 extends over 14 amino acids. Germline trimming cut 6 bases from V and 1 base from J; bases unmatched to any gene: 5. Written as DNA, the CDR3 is TGTGCCAGCAGTAGGAGGACAGGGAACACTGAAGCTTTCTTT. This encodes CASSRRTGNTEAFF.

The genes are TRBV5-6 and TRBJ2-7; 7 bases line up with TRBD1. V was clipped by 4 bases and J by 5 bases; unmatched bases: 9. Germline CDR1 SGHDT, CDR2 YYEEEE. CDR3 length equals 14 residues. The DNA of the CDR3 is TGTGCCAGCAGCGTACAGGGGCAGGGCAACGAGCAGTACTTC. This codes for CASSVQGQGNEQYF. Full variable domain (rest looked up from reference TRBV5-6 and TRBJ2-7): DAGVTQSPTHLIKTRGQQVTLRCSPKSGHDTVSWYQQALGQGPQFIFQYYEEEERQRGNFPDRFSGHQFPNYSSELNVNALLLGDSALYLCASSVQGQGNEQYFGPGTRLTVT.

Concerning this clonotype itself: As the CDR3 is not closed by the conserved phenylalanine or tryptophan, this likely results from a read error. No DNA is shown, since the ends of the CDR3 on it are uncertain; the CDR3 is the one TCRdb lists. The CDR3: CASCGVSGLPRESHLH. The V call is TRBV2, the J call TRBJ2-5; no DNA check was done on the table's D call, TRBD2. Germline CDR1 and CDR2: SNHLY and FYNNEI. Ends included, the CDR3 has 16 residues.

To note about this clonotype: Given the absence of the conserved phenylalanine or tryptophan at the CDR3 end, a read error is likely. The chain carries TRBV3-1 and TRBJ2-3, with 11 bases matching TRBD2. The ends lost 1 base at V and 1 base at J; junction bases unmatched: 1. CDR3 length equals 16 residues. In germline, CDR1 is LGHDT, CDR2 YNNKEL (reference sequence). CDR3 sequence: CASSQALAGGTDTQYL. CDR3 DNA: TGTGCCAGCAGCCAAGCACTAGCGGGGGGCACAGATACGCAGTATCTT.

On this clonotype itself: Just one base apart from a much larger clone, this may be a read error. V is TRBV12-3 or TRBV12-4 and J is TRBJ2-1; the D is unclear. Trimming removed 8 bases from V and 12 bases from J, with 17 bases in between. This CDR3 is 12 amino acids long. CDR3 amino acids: CASRTGRGGQFF. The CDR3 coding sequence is TGTGCCAGCCGAACCGGGCGAGGTGGGCAGTTCTTC.

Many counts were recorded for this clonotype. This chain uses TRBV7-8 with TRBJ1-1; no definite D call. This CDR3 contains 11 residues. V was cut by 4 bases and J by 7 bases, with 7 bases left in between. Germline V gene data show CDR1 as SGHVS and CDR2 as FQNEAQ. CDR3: CASSSVSEAFF. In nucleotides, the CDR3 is TGTGCCAGCAGCTCAGTAAGTGAAGCTTTCTTT.

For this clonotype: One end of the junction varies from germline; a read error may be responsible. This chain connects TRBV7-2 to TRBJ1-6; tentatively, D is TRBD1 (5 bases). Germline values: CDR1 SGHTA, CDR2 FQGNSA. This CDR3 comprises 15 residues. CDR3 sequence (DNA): TGTGCCAGCAGCTTCAGTGCGGGACGTAATTCACCCCACCACTTT. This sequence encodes CASSFSAGRNSPHHF.

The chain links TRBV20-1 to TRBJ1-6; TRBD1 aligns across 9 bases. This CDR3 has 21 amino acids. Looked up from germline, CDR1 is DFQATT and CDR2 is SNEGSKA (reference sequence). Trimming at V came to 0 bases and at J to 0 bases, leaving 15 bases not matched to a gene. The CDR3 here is CSAREGFPTGGRDSYNSPLHF. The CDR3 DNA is TGCAGTGCTAGAGAGGGTTTCCCGACAGGGGGACGGGACTCCTATAATTCACCCCTCCACTTT.

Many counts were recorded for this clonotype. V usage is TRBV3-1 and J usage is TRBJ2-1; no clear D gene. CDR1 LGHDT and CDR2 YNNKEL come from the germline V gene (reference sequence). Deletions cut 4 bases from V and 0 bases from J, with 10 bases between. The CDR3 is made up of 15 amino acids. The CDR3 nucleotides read TGTGCCAGCAGCCTAAGGGATAGCTCCTACAATGAGCAGTTCTTC. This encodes CASSLRDSSYNEQFF.

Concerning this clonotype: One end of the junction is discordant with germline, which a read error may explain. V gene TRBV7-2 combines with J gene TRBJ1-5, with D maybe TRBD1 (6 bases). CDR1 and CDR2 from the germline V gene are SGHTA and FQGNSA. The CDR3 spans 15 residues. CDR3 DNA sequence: TGTGCCAGCAGCATAAAGGCGGGGGGCGATCAGCCGCAGCATTTT. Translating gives CASSIKAGGDQPQHF.

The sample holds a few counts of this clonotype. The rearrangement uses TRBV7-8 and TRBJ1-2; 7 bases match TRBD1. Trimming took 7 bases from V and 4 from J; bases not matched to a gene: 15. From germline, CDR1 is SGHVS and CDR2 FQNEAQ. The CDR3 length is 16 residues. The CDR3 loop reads CASNKVGQMVSYGYTF. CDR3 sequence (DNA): TGTGCCAGCAACAAGGTGGGACAGATGGTCAGCTATGGCTACACCTTC.

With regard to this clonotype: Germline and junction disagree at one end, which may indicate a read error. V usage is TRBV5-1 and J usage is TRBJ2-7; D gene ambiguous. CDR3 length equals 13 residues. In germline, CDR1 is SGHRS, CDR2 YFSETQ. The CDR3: CASSLTRYNKQYF. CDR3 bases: TGTGCCAGCAGTTTAACCAGGTATAACAAGCAGTACTTC.

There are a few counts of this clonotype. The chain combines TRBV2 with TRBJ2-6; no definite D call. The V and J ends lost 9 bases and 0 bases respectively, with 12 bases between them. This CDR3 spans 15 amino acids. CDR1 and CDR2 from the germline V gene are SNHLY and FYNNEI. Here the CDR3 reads CASAPWGSGANVLTF. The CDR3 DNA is TGTGCCAGTGCCCCCTGGGGCTCTGGGGCCAACGTCCTGACTTTC.

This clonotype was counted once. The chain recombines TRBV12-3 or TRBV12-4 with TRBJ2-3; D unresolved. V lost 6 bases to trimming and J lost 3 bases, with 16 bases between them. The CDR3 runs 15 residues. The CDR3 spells CASSLFPQATDTQYF. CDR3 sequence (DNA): TGTGCCAGCAGCTTGTTTCCCCAGGCAACAGATACGCAGTATTTT.

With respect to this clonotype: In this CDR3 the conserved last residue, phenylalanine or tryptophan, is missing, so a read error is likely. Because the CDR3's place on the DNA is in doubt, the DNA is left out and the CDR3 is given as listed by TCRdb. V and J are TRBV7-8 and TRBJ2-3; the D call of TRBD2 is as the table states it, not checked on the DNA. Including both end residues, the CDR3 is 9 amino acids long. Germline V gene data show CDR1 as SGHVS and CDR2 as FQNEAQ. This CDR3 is CASSSGLAG.

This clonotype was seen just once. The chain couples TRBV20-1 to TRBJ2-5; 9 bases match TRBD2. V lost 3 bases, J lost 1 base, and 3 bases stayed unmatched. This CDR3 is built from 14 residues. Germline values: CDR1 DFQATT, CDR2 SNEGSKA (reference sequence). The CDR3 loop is CSARSGGTQETQYF. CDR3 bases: TGCAGTGCTAGGAGCGGGGGGACCCAAGAGACCCAGTACTTC.

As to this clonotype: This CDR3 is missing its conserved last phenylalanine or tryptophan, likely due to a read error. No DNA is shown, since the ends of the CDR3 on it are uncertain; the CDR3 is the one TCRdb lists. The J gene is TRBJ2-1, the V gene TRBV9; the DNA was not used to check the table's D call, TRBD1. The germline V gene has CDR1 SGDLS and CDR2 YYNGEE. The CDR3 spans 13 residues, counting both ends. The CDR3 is CASSVHWQGEPRV.

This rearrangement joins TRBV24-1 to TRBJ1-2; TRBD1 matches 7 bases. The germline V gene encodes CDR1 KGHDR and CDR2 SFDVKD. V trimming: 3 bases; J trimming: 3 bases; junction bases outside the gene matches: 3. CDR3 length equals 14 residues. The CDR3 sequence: CATSDGQADYGYTF. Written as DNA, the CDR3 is TGTGCCACCAGTGATGGACAGGCTGACTATGGCTACACCTTC.

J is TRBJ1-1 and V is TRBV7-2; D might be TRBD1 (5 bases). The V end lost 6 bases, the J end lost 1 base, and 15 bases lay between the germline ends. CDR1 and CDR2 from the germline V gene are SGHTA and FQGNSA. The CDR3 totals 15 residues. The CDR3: CASRDIGTANTEAFF. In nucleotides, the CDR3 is TGTGCCAGCAGAGACATTGGGACGGCGAACACTGAAGCTTTCTTT.

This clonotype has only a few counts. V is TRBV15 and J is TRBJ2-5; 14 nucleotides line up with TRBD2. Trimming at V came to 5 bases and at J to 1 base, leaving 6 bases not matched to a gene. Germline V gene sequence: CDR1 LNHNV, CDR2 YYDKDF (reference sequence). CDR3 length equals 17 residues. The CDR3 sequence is CATSGAGLAGGQETQYF. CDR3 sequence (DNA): TGTGCCACCAGCGGGGCAGGACTAGCGGGAGGCCAAGAGACCCAGTACTTC.

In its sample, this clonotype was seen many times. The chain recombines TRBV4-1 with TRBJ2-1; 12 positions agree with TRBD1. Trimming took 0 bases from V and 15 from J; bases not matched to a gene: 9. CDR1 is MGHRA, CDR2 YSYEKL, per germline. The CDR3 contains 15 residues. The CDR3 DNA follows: TGCGCCAGCAGCCAAGAGCCGGGACAGGGGGCTCCGAGGTTCTTC. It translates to CASSQEPGQGAPRFF.

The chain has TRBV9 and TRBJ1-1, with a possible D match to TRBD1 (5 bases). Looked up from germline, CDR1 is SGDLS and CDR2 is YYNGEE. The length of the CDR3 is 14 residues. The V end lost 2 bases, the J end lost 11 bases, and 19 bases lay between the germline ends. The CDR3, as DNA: TGTGCCAGCAGCGTGCAGGGCGGAACGGAAGCTGCTTTCTTT. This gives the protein CASSVQGGTEAAFF.

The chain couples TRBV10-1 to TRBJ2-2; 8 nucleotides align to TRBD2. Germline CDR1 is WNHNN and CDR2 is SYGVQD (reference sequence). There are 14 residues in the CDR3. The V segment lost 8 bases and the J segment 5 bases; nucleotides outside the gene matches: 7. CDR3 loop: CASRAGGETGELFF. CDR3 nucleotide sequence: TGCGCCAGCCGGGCGGGAGGAGAGACCGGGGAGCTGTTTTTT.

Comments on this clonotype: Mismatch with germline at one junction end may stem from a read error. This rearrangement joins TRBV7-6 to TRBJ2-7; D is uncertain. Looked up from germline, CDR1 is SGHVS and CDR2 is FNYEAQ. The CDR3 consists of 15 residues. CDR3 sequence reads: CASSLTPGSSCEQYF. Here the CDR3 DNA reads TGTGCCAGCAGCTTAACCCCTGGAAGCTCCTGCGAGCAGTACTTC.

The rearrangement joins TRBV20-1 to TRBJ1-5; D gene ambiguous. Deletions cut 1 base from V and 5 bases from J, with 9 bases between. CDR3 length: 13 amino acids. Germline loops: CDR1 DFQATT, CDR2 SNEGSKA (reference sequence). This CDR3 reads CSARGADYQPQHF. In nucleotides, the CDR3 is TGCAGTGCTAGAGGGGCGGACTATCAGCCCCAGCATTTT.

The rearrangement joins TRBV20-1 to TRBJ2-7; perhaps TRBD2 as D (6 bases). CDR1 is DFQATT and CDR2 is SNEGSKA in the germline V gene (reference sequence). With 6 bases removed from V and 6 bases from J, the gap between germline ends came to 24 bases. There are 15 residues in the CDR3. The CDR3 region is CSASLPGTNGSEQYF. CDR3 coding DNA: TGCAGTGCGAGTCTGCCAGGGACCAACGGGAGCGAGCAGTACTTC.

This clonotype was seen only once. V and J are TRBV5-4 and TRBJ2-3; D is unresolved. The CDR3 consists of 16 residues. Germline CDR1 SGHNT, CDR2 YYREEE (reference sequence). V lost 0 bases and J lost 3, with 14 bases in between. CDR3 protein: CASSLVVYSYTDTQYF. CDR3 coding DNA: TGTGCCAGCAGCTTGGTTGTTTACAGCTATACAGATACGCAGTATTTT.

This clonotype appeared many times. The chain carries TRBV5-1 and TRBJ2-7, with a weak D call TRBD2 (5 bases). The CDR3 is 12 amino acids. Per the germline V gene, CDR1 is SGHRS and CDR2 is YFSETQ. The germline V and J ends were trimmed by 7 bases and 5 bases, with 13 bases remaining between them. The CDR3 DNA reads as TGCGCCAGCTCTCTCCCCGGGGACGAGCAGTACTTC. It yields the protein CASSLPGDEQYF.